These 10 T cell receptor beta chains share one sample of origin, sequenced in a study of beta chain features in type 1 diabetes. General study results and limits: Shorter TCRB CDR3s, moderately but significantly so, were found in Type 1 diabetes patients in all four CD4+ subsets.

These receptors lack a known antigen. Every isolated RNA sample was fully reverse transcribed, so sequencing captured expressed TCRB transcripts. Here immunoSEQ multiplex PCR was the method, and the copy in TCRdb shows in-frame clones only, minus some. The sample lists over 120,000 clones; approximately 13% were seen once. Sequencing was performed on central memory CD4+ T cells from blood. The receptors here all came from a man aged 18 to 30 with type 1 diabetes.

The J gene is TRBJ1-2, the V gene TRBV5-1; TRBD1 might be the D (6 bases). This CDR3 has 14 amino acids. In germline, CDR1 is SGHRS, CDR2 YFSETQ. V was clipped by 2 bases and J by 6 bases, with 14 bases between them. CDR3 region: CASSFDGQQDGYTF. CDR3 nucleotides: TGCGCCAGCAGCTTTGATGGACAGCAGGATGGCTACACCTTC.

This clone was recorded many times. The chain links TRBV19 to TRBJ2-7; 8 bases agree with TRBD1. The CDR3 length is 14 residues. J lost 6 bases, V lost 4 bases, and 8 bases had no gene match. Looked up from germline, CDR1 is LNHDA and CDR2 is SQIVND (reference sequence). The CDR3, as DNA: TGTGCCAGTAGTACTGGACAGGGAAACGGCGAGCAGTACTTC. It yields the protein CASSTGQGNGEQYF.

V and J are TRBV7-7 and TRBJ2-2; TRBD2 agrees at 7 bases. Germline V gene sequence: CDR1 SSHAT, CDR2 FNYEAQ (reference sequence). This CDR3 is built from 17 residues. V trimming: 5 bases; J trimming: 6 bases; junction bases outside the gene matches: 15. CDR3 sequence: CASSPHPAGVGAGELFF. CDR3 in DNA: TGTGCCAGCAGCCCCCACCCCGCGGGAGTCGGGGCCGGGGAGCTGTTTTTT. Looking up the rest from reference TRBV7-7 and TRBJ2-2 gives the full variable domain: GAGVSQSPRYKVTKRGQDVTLRCDPISSHATLYWYQQALGQGPEFLTYFNYEAQPDKSGLPSDRFSAERPEGSISTLTIQRTEQRDSAMYRCASSPHPAGVGAGELFFGEGSRLTVL.

This clone was seen more than once but under ten times. V usage is TRBV5-1 and J usage is TRBJ2-5, with 7 bases fitting TRBD1. There are 16 residues in the CDR3. Germline values: CDR1 SGHRS, CDR2 YFSETQ. The V segment lost 0 bases and the J segment 4 bases; nucleotides outside the gene matches: 9. The CDR3 DNA reads as TGCGCCAGCAGCTTGGTGGGACAGTCGAGGGGAGAGACCCAGTACTTC. It codes for CASSLVGQSRGETQYF.

This clone has a handful of counts. The chain employs TRBV5-1 and TRBJ2-7; 9 nucleotides agree with TRBD1. CDR3 length equals 17 residues. Germline V gene data show CDR1 as SGHRS and CDR2 as YFSETQ. Trimming cost V 2 bases and J 3 bases; bases outside gene matches: 12. The CDR3 region is CASSLTQTGTGNYEQYF. The CDR3 coding sequence is TGCGCCAGCAGCTTAACCCAGACCGGGACAGGGAACTACGAGCAGTACTTC.

The chain has TRBV28 and TRBJ1-1, with D possibly being TRBD1 (5 bases). The germline CDR1 and CDR2 sequences are MDHEN and SYDVKM. CDR3 length: 14 residues. The V gene lost 6 bases and the J gene lost 2 bases, with 13 bases spanning the gap. CDR3 coding DNA: TGTGCCAGCAGCATAGGGGCCACAAACACTGAAGCTTTCTTT. Encoded protein: CASSIGATNTEAFF.

This clone turned up a few times. V gene TRBV5-6 combines with J gene TRBJ2-7; D is perhaps TRBD1 (6 bases). There are 14 residues in the CDR3. The V end lost 4 bases, the J end lost 2 bases, and 13 bases lay between the germline ends. From germline, CDR1 is SGHDT and CDR2 YYEEEE. In DNA form, the CDR3 reads TGTGCCAGCAGCCTCGGGGACATTGCCTACGAGCAGTACTTC. Amino acids: CASSLGDIAYEQYF.

At least ten counts were recorded for this clone. Distinct nucleotide sequences in the sample also encode this CDR3. This chain joins TRBV7-9 and TRBJ1-5; D call uncertain. The CDR3 covers 15 residues. The germline V and J ends were trimmed by 0 bases and 7 bases, with 13 bases remaining between them. Germline CDR1 and CDR2: SEHNR and FQNEAQ (reference sequence). CDR3 sequence: CASSLAHGGNQPQHF. The CDR3 DNA reads as TGTGCCAGCAGCTTAGCGCACGGAGGGAACCAGCCCCAGCATTTT. The full variable domain, with the rest looked up from reference TRBV7-9 and TRBJ1-5, is DTGVSQNPRHKITKRGQNVTFRCDPISEHNRLYWYRQTLGQGPEFLTYFQNEAQLEKSRLLSDRFSAERPKGSFSTLEIQRTEQGDSAMYLCASSLAHGGNQPQHFGDGTRLSIL.

This chain joins TRBV4-1 and TRBJ2-3, with D hard to call. The germline gives CDR1 MGHRA, CDR2 YSYEKL. This CDR3 spans 16 amino acids. Trimming shortened V by 6 bases and J by 0 bases, and 16 bases separated the two germline ends. CDR3 sequence (DNA): TGCGCCAGCAGGGGCGACGGTTTCCTTAGCACAGATACGCAGTATTTT. Its translation is CASRGDGFLSTDTQYF.

This clone was seen a few times. The rearrangement joins TRBV29-1 to TRBJ2-5, with D uncertain. CDR3 length: 12 amino acids. Germline V gene sequence: CDR1 SQVTM, CDR2 ANQGSEA. V lost 3 bases and J lost 4, with 9 bases in between. The CDR3 DNA follows: TGCAGCGTTGACGACGTGGGAGAGACCCAGTACTTC. It encodes CSVDDVGETQYF.